This TCR beta chain was identified during a study of shared clonotypes between healthy human individuals. Positively selected for CCR7, the CD45RO-negative cells used as naive CD8 cells excluded terminally differentiated effector memory CD45RA+ cells. J gave up 4 bases and V 1 base, and 9 bases lay outside the gene matches. This CDR3 region has 16 residues. CDR1 SGHVS and CDR2 FQNEAQ come from the germline V gene. Each PCR replicate from the sorted subsets contained around 200 ng DNA, which is some 30,000 T cell genomes. Assay used: immunoSEQ multiplex PCR; TCRdb lists only in-frame clones, some missing. The table includes around 2,000,000 clones, about 95% detected once.

This chain connects TRBV7-8 to TRBJ2-5; 7 bases fit TRBD1. Sequences were obtained from naive CD8+ T cells sorted from blood. The TCR originated in a man aged 18 to 29 in good health. CDR3 nucleotide sequence: TGTGCCAGCAGCTTAGGTGTTCAAGGGGGCAGAGAGACCCAGTACTTC. Its translation is CASSLGVQGGRETQYF.